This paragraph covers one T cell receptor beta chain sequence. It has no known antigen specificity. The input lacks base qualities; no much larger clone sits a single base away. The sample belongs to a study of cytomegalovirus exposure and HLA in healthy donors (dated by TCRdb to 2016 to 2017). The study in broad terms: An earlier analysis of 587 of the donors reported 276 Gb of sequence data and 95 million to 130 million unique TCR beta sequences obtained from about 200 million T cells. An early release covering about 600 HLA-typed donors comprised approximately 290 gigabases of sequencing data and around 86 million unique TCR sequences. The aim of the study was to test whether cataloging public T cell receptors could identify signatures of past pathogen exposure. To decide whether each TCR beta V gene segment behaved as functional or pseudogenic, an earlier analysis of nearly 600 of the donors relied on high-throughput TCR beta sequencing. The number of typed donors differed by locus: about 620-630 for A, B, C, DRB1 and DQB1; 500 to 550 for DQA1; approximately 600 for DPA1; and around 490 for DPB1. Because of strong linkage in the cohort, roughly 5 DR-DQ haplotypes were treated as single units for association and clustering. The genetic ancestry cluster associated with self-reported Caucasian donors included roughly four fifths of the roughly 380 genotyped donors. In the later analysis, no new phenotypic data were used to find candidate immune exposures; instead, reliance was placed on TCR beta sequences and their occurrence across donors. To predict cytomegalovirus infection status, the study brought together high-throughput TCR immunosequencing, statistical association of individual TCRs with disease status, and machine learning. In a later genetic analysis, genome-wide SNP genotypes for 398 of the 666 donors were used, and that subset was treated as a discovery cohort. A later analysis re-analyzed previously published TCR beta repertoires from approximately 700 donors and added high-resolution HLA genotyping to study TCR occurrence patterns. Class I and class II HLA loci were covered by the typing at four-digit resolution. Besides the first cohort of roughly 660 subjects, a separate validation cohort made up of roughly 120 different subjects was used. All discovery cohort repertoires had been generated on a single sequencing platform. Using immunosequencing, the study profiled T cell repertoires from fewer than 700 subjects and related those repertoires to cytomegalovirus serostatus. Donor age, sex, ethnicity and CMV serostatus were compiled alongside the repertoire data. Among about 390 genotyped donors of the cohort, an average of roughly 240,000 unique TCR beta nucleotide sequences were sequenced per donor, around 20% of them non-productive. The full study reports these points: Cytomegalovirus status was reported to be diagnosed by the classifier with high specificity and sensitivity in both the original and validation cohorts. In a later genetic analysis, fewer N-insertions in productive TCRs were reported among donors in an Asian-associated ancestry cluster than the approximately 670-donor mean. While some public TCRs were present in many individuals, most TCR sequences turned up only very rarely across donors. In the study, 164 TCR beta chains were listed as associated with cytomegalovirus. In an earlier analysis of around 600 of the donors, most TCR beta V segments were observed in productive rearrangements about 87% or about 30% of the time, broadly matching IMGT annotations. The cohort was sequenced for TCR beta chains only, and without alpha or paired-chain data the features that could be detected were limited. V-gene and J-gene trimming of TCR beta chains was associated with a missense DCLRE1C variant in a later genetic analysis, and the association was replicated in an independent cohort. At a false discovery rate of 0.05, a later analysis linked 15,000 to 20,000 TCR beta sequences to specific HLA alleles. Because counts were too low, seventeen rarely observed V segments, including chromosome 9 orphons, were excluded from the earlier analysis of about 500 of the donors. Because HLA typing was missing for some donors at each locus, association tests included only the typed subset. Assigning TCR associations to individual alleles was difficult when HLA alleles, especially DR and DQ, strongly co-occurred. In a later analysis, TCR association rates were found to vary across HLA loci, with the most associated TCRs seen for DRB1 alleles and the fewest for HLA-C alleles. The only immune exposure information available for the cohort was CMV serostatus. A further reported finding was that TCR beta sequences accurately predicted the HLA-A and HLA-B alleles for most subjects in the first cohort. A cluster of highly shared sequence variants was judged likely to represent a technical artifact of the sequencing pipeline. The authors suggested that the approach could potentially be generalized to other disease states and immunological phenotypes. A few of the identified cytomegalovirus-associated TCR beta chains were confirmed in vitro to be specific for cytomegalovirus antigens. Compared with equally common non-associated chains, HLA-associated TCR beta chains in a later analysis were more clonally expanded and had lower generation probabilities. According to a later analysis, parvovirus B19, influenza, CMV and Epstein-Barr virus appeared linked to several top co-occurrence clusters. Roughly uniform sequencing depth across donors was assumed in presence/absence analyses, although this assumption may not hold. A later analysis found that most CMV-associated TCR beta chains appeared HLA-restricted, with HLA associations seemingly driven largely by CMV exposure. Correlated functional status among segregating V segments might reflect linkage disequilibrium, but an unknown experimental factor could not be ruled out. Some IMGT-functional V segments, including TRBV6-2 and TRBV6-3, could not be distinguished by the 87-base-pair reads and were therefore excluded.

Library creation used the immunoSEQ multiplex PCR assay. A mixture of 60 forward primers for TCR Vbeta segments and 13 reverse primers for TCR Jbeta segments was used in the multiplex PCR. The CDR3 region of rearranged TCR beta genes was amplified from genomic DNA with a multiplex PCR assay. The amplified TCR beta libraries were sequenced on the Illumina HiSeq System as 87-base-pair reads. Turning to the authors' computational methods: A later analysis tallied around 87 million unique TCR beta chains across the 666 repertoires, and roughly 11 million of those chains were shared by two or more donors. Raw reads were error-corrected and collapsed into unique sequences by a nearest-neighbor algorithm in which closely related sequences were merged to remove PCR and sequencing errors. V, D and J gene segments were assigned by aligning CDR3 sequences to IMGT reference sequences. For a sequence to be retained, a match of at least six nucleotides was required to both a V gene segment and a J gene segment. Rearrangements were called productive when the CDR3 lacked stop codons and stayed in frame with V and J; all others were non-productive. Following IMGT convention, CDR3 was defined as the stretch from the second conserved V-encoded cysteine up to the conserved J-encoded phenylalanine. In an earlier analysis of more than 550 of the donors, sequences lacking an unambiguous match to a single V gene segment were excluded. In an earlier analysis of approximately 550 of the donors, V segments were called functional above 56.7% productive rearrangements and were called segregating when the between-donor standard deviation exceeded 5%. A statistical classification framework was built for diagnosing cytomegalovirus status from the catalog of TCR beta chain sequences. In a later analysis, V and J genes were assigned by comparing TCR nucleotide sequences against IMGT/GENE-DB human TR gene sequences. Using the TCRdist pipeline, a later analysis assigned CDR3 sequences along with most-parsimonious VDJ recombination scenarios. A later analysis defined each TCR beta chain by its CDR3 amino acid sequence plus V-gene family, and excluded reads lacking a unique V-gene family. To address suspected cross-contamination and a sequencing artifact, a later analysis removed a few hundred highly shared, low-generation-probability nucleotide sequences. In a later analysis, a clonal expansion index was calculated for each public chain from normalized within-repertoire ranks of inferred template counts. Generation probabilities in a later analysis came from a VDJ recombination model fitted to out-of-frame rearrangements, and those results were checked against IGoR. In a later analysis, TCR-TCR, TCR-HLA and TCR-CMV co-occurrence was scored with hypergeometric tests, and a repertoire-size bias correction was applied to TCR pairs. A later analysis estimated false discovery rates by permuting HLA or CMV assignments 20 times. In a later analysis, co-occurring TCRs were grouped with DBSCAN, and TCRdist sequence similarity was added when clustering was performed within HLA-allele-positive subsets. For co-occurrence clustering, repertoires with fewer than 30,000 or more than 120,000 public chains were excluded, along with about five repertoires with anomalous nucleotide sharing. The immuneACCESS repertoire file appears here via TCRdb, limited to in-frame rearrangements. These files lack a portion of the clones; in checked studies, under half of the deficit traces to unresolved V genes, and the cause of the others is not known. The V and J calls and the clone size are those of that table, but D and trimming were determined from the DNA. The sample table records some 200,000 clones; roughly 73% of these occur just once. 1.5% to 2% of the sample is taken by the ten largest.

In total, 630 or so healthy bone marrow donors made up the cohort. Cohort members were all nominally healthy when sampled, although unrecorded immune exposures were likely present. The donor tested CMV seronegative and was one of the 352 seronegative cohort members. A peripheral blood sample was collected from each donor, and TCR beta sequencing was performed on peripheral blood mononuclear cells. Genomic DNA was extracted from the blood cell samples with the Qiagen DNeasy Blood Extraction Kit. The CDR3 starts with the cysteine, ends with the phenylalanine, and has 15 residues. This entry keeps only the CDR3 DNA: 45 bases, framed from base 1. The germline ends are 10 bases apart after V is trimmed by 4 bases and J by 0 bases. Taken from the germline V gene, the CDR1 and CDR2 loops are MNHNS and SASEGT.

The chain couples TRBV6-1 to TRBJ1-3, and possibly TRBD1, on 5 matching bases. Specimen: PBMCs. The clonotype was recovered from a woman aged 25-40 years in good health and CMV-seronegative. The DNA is TGTGCCAGCAGTGTACAGACAGACTCTGGAAACACCATATATTTT. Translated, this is CASSVQTDSGNTIYF.